Below are 20 T cell receptor beta chains sequenced from a single sample in a study of T cells in localized non-small cell lung cancer. TCRdb's copy holds only in-frame clones and misses some; the assay was immunoSEQ multiplex PCR. Of about 62,000 clones in the sample, about four fifths are singletons; the top ten hold 4.7%. This specimen was PBMCs, taken before any cancer treatment. These receptor sequences come from a man aged 40 to 70 with stage II lung adenocarcinoma.

The chain links TRBV30 to TRBJ2-1; D is uncertain. V was shortened by 4 bases and J by 4 bases, with 5 bases between the two germline ends. CDR3 length: 11 residues. CDR1 and CDR2 from the germline V gene are GTSNPN and SVGIG (reference sequence). Here the CDR3 reads CAWIGYNEQFF. CDR3 DNA sequence: TGTGCCTGGATTGGGTACAATGAGCAGTTCTTC.

The gene calls are TRBV9 and TRBJ2-5; 8 nucleotides match TRBD2. In germline, CDR1 is SGDLS, CDR2 YYNGEE. The length of the CDR3 is 13 residues. V was pared by 6 bases and J by 5 bases, with 6 bases of the junction left unmatched. CDR3 sequence: CASNSGGRETQYF. The CDR3 region has the DNA TGTGCCAGCAATTCGGGAGGGCGGGAGACCCAGTACTTC.

The chain has TRBV9 and TRBJ2-1, with 9 bases that match TRBD2. Losses at the gene ends were 3 bases for V and 6 bases for J; bases not matched to a gene: 7. Germline CDR1 and CDR2: SGDLS and YYNGEE. This CDR3 has 15 amino acids. The CDR3 reads CASSALAGTSNEQFF. The DNA of the CDR3 is TGTGCCAGCAGCGCCCTAGCGGGGACATCCAATGAGCAGTTCTTC.

The chain uses TRBV20-1 and TRBJ2-5; possible D gene TRBD2, 6 bases. Germline V gene sequence: CDR1 DFQATT, CDR2 SNEGSKA (reference sequence). This CDR3 region has 8 residues. The CDR3 DNA sequence: TGCAGCCCCGGGGGTCAGTACTTC. Its translation: CSPGGQYF.

This chain joins TRBV7-2 and TRBJ2-3; D assignment may be TRBD1 or TRBD2 (5 bases each). Germline assignment: CDR1 SGHTA and CDR2 FQGNSA. V gave up 1 base and J gave up 1 base, with 9 bases separating them. The CDR3 is 15 residues long. In DNA form, the CDR3 reads TGTGCCAGCAGCTTAGTGGGGGTTCGCACAGATACGCAGTATTTT. Amino acids: CASSLVGVRTDTQYF. Based on the CDR3 plus reference TRBV7-2 and TRBJ2-3, the full variable domain is GAGVSQSPSNKVTEKGKDVELRCDPISGHTALYWYRQSLGQGLEFLIYFQGNSAPDKSGLPSDRFSAERTGGSVSTLTIQRTQQEDSAVYLCASSLVGVRTDTQYFGPGTRLTVL.

A few counts support this clone. The gene calls are TRBV6-5 and TRBJ2-7, with D possibly being TRBD2 (6 bases). This CDR3 comprises 13 residues. In germline, CDR1 is MNHEY, CDR2 SVGAGI. Deletions cut 5 bases from V and 6 bases from J, with 14 bases between. The CDR3: CASSPAGFSEQYF. The CDR3 DNA reads TGTGCCAGCAGTCCCGCGGGGTTCAGCGAGCAGTACTTC.

This clone was counted many times. J is TRBJ1-4 and V is TRBV18, with 11 bases matching TRBD1. This CDR3 spans 16 amino acids. Germline values: CDR1 KGHSH, CDR2 LQKENI. J gave up 6 bases and V 2 bases, and 5 bases lay outside the gene matches. CDR3 in DNA: TGTGCCAGCTCACCATCCTCGGGACAGGGGGATGAAAAACTGTTTTTT. Amino acid sequence: CASSPSSGQGDEKLFF. Together with reference TRBV18 and TRBJ1-4, the CDR3 gives the full variable domain: NAGVMQNPRHLVRRRGQEARLRCSPMKGHSHVYWYRQLPEEGLKFMVYLQKENIIDESGMPKERFSAEFPKEGPSILRIQQVVRGDSAAYFCASSPSSGQGDEKLFFGSGTQLSVL.

The V call is TRBV6-5, the J call TRBJ1-1; a possible D gene is TRBD1 (6 bases). The CDR3 covers 12 residues. The germline gives CDR1 MNHEY, CDR2 SVGAGI. V shed 7 bases and J shed 6 bases, with 12 bases lying between them. CDR3 DNA: TGTGCCAGCAAGGGGGTGGCTGCTGAAGCTTTCTTT. This translates into CASKGVAAEAFF.

V gene TRBV7-2 combines with J gene TRBJ1-2, with 7 bases matching TRBD1. The CDR3 totals 13 residues. The J segment lost 4 bases and the V segment lost 5 bases, leaving 4 bases of the junction unmatched. The germline gives CDR1 SGHTA, CDR2 FQGNSA. The CDR3 loop is CASSRDSFYGYTF. For the CDR3, the DNA is TGTGCCAGCAGCCGGGACAGCTTCTATGGCTACACCTTC.

V is TRBV4-1 and J is TRBJ2-7; D gene ambiguous. The CDR3 covers 15 residues. CDR1 MGHRA and CDR2 YSYEKL come from the germline V gene. With 1 base removed from V and 0 bases from J, the gap between germline ends came to 10 bases. The CDR3 loop is CASSQVILSSYEQYF. The CDR3 coding sequence is TGCGCCAGCAGCCAAGTTATCCTTAGCTCCTACGAGCAGTACTTC.

The V and J genes are TRBV5-1 and TRBJ1-1; maybe TRBD1 (6 bases). Trimming stripped 3 bases from V and 0 bases from J, with 12 bases between. In germline, CDR1 is SGHRS, CDR2 YFSETQ. This CDR3 spans 15 amino acids. Here the CDR3 DNA reads TGCGCCAGCAGCTCCGGACAGACCATGAACACTGAAGCTTTCTTT. It encodes CASSSGQTMNTEAFF.

This chain links TRBV7-9 with TRBJ1-2, with 7 bases matching TRBD1. The V gene's germline CDR1 is SEHNR and CDR2 FQNEAQ (reference sequence). V was clipped by 5 bases and J by 0 bases; unmatched bases: 6. The CDR3 sequence is 15 residues long. The CDR3 DNA reads as TGTGCCAGCAGCGGGGACAGACCATCTAACTATGGCTACACCTTC. Translated: CASSGDRPSNYGYTF.

The chain joins TRBV9 to TRBJ1-1; D ambiguous. From germline, CDR1 is SGDLS and CDR2 YYNGEE. The CDR3 runs 14 residues. V lost 4 bases, J lost 0 bases, and 10 bases lay in between. The CDR3 sequence is CASSIGNLNTEAFF. The CDR3, as DNA: TGTGCCAGCAGCATAGGAAATCTGAACACTGAAGCTTTCTTT.

This clone was detected once. This chain links TRBV4-2 with TRBJ1-2, with TRBD1 matching 8 bases. The CDR3 spans 13 residues. The V and J ends lost 5 bases and 5 bases, in that order; junction bases with no gene match: 4. CDR1 is LGHNA and CDR2 is YNFKEQ in the germline V gene. CDR3 bases: TGTGCCAGCAGCAAGGACAGGGCGTATGGCTACACCTTC. Amino acids: CASSKDRAYGYTF.

V gene TRBV10-3 combines with J gene TRBJ2-7; 7 bases match TRBD2. Per the germline V gene, CDR1 is ENHRY and CDR2 is SYGVKD. V dropped 6 bases and J dropped 7; count of bases not matched to a gene: 9. The CDR3 is made up of 13 amino acids. The CDR3 here is CAIRGGRTSEQYF. CDR3 in DNA: TGTGCCATCAGGGGGGGGAGGACGAGTGAGCAGTACTTC.

The V gene is TRBV5-4, the J gene TRBJ2-7, with TRBD2 matching over 8 bases. This CDR3 has 15 amino acids. Germline CDR1 reads SGHNT; CDR2 reads YYREEE (reference sequence). Germline trimming cut 6 bases from V and 1 base from J; bases unmatched to any gene: 9. The CDR3 coding sequence is TGTGCCAGCACGGACGCTAGCGGGTTTTCCTACGAGCAGTACTTC. Protein sequence: CASTDASGFSYEQYF.

This clone has a handful of counts. The chain joins TRBV4-3 to TRBJ2-7, with 8 bases fitting TRBD1. Trimming took 1 base from V and 3 from J; bases not matched to a gene: 2. The CDR3 totals 14 residues. CDR1 and CDR2 from the germline V gene are LGHNA and YSLEER. The CDR3 loop reads CASSQATGVYEQYF. The CDR3 region has the DNA TGCGCCAGCAGCCAAGCGACAGGGGTCTACGAGCAGTACTTC.

V usage is TRBV19 and J usage is TRBJ2-5; possible D gene TRBD2, 6 bases. Looked up from germline, CDR1 is LNHDA and CDR2 is SQIVND (reference sequence). CDR3 size: 17 residues. Between the trimmed V and J ends, which lost 6 bases and 0 bases, there was a span of 20 bases. This chain's CDR3 is CASSSFRDSRYQETQYF. CDR3 DNA: TGTGCCAGTAGCTCCTTCCGGGACTCCAGGTACCAAGAGACCCAGTACTTC.

This rearrangement joins TRBV21-1 to TRBJ2-5. TRBV21-1 represents a pseudogene. This CDR3 comprises 14 residues. The CDR3 sequence is CASTLMGTGETQYF. The CDR3, as DNA: TGTGCCAGCACTCTCATGGGGACGGGGGAGACCCAGTACTTC.

This clone was counted only a few times. The chain employs TRBV2 and TRBJ2-1; the D is unclear. The V end was cut by 1 base, the J end by 9 bases, with 10 bases between. CDR3 length: 13 residues. Germline lookup yields CDR1 SNHLY and CDR2 FYNNEI. The DNA for the CDR3 is TGTGCCAGCAGTGAAGTCTCCGGCAGTGAGCAGTTCTTC. Its translation is CASSEVSGSEQFF.